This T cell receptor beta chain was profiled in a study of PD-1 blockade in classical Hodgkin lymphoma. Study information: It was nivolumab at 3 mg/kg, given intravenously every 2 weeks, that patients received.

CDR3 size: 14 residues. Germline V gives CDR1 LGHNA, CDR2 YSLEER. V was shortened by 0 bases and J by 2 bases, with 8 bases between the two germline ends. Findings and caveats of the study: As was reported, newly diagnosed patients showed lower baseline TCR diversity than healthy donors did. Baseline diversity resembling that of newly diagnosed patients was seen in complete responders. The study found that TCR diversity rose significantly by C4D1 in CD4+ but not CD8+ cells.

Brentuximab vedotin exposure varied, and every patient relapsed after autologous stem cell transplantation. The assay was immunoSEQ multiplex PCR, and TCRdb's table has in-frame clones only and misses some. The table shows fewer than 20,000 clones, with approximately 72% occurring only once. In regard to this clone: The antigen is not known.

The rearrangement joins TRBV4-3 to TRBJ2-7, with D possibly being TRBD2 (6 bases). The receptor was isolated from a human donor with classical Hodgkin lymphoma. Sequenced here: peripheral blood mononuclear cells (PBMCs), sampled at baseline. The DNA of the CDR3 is TGCGCCAGCAGCCAAGAGGGCGGGACCTACGAGCAGTACTTC. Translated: CASSQEGGTYEQYF.